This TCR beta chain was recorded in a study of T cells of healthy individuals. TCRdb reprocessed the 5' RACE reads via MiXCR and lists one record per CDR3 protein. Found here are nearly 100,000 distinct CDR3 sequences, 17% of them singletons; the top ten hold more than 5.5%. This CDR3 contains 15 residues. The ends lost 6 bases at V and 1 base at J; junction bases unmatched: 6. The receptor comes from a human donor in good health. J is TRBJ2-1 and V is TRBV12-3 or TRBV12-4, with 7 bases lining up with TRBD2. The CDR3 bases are TGTGCCAGCAGCCCAATGGGGGGGTCCTACAATGAGCAGTTCTTC. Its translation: CASSPMGGSYNEQFF.